This T cell receptor (beta chain) derives from a study of blood T cell repertoires in COVID-19. Repertoires were generated with immunoSEQ multiplex PCR, while TCRdb's copy carries only in-frame clones and drops some. This table has around 160,000 clones, roughly 80% appearing once. The cohort comprised adults aged about 18 to 100 years residing in about two dozen US areas. Clinical histories supplied by participants themselves formed the basis of cohort assignment. Trimming took 4 bases from V and 4 from J, leaving 10 bases between them. The CDR3 is 13 residues long. The sequenced sample consisted of PBMCs or T cells enriched from blood (not recorded which). This clonotype was sampled from a woman aged 55-70 years who had recovered from COVID-19. V and J are TRBV12-3 or TRBV12-4 and TRBJ1-1; D unresolved. CDR3 in DNA: TGTGCCAGCAGTTCCTATCGGGGCACTGAAGCTTTCTTT. It yields the protein CASSSYRGTEAFF.